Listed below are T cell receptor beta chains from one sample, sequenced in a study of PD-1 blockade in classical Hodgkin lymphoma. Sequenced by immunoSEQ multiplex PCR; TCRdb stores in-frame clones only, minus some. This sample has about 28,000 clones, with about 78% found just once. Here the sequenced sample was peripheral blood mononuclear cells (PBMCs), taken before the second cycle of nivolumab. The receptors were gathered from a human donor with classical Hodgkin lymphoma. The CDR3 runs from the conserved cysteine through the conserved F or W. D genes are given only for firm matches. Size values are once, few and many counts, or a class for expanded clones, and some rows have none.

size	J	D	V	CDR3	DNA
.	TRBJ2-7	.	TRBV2	CASGARAGAPYEQYF	TGTGCCAGCGGGGCCAGGGCGGGGGCTCCCTACGAGCAGTACTTC
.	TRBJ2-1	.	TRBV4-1	CASSQENNEQFF	TGCGCCAGCAGCCAAGAGAACAATGAGCAGTTCTTC
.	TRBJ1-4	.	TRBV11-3	CASSLEGRPTNEKLFF	TGTGCCAGCAGCTTAGAAGGGCGGCCAACTAATGAAAAACTGTTTTTT
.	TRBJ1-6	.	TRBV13	CASSPSNFVDSPLHF	TGTGCCAGCAGCCCCTCGAACTTCGTGGATTCACCCCTCCACTTT
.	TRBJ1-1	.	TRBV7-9	CASSQDMNTEAFF	TGTGCCAGCAGCCAGGACATGAACACTGAAGCTTTCTTT
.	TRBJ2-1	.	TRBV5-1	CASSLARSSYNEQFF	TGCGCCAGCAGCTTGGCCCGGAGCTCCTACAATGAGCAGTTCTTC
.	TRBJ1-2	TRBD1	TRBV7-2	CASSLVNAGGSGYTF	TGTGCCAGCAGCTTAGTCAATGCAGGGGGATCTGGCTACACCTTC
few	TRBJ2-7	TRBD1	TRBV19	CASSFLGTAAYEQYF	TGTGCCAGTAGTTTCCTAGGGACAGCCGCCTACGAGCAGTACTTC
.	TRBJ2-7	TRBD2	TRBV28	CASSLYGGTVSSYEQYF	TGTGCCAGCAGCTTATACGGGGGGACTGTGAGCTCCTACGAGCAGTACTTC
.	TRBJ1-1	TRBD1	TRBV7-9	CASSQGQGARLDTEAFF	TGTGCCAGCAGTCAAGGACAGGGGGCAAGGTTAGACACTGAAGCTTTCTTT
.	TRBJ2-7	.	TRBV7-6	CASSLGARVVYEQYF	TGTGCCAGCAGCTTAGGGGCCAGGGTAGTATACGAGCAGTACTTC
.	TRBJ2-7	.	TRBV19	CASSSVRSGSSYEQYF	TGTGCCAGTAGTTCCGTACGATCTGGGAGCTCCTACGAGCAGTACTTC
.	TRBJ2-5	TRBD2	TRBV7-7	CASSLGLAGGETQYF	TGTGCCAGCAGCTTAGGTCTAGCGGGGGGAGAGACCCAGTACTTC
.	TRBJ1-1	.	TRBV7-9	CASSLPTITSQGAFF	TGTGCCAGCAGCTTACCGACTATTACGTCCCAAGGGGCTTTCTTT
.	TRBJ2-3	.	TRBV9	CASSVGEDTQYF	TGTGCCAGCAGCGTAGGCGAAGATACGCAGTATTTT
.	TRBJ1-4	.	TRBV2	CASSTTGFANEKLFF	TGTGCCAGCAGTACTACAGGGTTTGCTAATGAAAAACTGTTTTTT
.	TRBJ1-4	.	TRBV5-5	CASSDTRSLNEKLFF	TGTGCCAGCAGCGATACTCGAAGTTTAAATGAAAAACTGTTTTTT
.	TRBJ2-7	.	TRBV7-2	CASSPQRGEQYF	TGTGCCAGCAGCCCTCAGAGGGGCGAGCAGTACTTC
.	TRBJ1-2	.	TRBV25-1	CASTSRPDLGYGYTF	TGTGCCAGCACGTCACGCCCGGACTTGGGGTATGGCTACACCTTC
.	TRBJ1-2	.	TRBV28	CASRPLTDGYTF	TGTGCCAGCAGACCACTCACAGATGGCTACACCTTC
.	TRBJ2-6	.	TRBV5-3	CARRVEVSWANVLTF	TGTGCCAGAAGGGTTGAAGTCTCTTGGGCCAACGTCCTGACTTTC
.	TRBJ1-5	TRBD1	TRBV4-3	CASSQDTGENQPQHF	TGCGCCAGCAGCCAGGACACAGGGGAAAATCAGCCCCAGCATTTT
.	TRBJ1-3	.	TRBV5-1	CASSLAGPGHGNTIYF	TGCGCCAGCAGCTTGGCGGGGCCAGGGCACGGAAACACCATATATTTT
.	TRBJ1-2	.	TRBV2	CASSEQNYGYTF	TGTGCCAGCAGTGAACAGAACTATGGCTACACCTTC